The subject of this entry is one T cell receptor (beta chain). In the authors' workflow: It was from reference gene primer amplification that nucleated cell counts were estimated. Profiled with immunoSEQ multiplex PCR; TCRdb holds only in-frame clones, not every one. V and J calls and clone size are copied from that table; D and trimming were computed from the DNA. Of 210,000 or so clones in the sample, 70% to 90% were seen once. The sample originates from a study of blood T cell repertoires in COVID-19. Study summary: COVID-19 samples collected from the United States, Italy and Spain covered acute and convalescent phases. The analysed material was cDNA or gDNA that came from T cells, B-cell-depleted T cells, or PBMCs.

Germline values: CDR1 GTSNPN, CDR2 SVGIG (reference sequence). The CDR3 length is 13 residues. V lost 4 bases to trimming and J lost 8 bases, with 17 bases between them. The origin of this receptor is a woman under 30 who had recovered from COVID-19. Specimen: peripheral blood. The chain recombines TRBV30 with TRBJ1-2; D is perhaps TRBD1 (5 bases). The CDR3 sequence: CAWIGHLFGGYTF. Written as DNA, the CDR3 is TGTGCCTGGATAGGACACCTTTTTGGAGGCTACACCTTC.